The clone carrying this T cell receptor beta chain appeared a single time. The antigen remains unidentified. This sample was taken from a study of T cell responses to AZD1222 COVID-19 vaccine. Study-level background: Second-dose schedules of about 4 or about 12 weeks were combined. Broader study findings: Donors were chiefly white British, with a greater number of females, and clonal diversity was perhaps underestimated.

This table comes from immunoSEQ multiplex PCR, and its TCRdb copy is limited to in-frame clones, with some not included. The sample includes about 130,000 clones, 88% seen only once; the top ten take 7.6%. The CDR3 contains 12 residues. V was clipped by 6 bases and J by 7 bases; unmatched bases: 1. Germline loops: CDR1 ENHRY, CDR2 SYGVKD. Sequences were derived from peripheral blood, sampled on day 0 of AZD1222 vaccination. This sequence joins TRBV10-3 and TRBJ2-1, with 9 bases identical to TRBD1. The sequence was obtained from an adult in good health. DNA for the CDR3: TGTGCCATCAGACAGGGGGCGAATGAGCAGTTCTTC. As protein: CAIRQGANEQFF.